Presented here are 32 T cell receptor beta chains from one specimen sequenced in a study of T-cell reconstitution after alpha-beta-depleted transplantation in children. Using unique molecular identifiers, the investigators prepared the TCRbeta library. A single record per CDR3 protein comes from TCRdb applying MiXCR to the PCR reads. The sample comprises approximately 630,000 distinct CDR3 sequences, under 15% of which are singletons, and approximately 0.8% rests with the top ten. This specimen was PBMCs, taken before TCRalphabeta/CD19-depleted stem cell transplant. These receptors all come from a girl aged 2 to 9 with congenital amegakaryocytic thrombocytopenia, due to receive a stem cell transplant.

This clonotype was counted many times. V usage is TRBV5-5 and J usage is TRBJ2-7; TRBD1 might be the D (5 bases). V gave up 0 bases and J gave up 2 bases, with 9 bases separating them. CDR3 length: 14 residues. Germline CDR1 is SGHKS and CDR2 is YYEKEE (reference sequence). The CDR3 DNA follows: TGTGCCAGCAGCTTGGATCAGGGTGCCTACGAGCAGTACTTC. Translated: CASSLDQGAYEQYF.

This clonotype was recorded a few times. J is TRBJ2-5 and V is TRBV12-3 or TRBV12-4; D perhaps matches TRBD2 (5 bases). With 5 bases removed from V and 5 bases from J, the gap between germline ends came to 18 bases. The CDR3 has 15 amino acids. The CDR3 DNA is TGTGCCAGCAGTCCCCGGGATCCAGGATGGGAGACCCAGTACTTC. Encoded protein: CASSPRDPGWETQYF.

Ten or more counts support this clonotype. The genes are TRBV12-3 or TRBV12-4 and TRBJ1-2; D is unresolved. CDR3 length equals 14 residues. Deletions cut 3 bases from V and 5 bases from J, with 13 bases between. CDR3 region: CASSFGPPLYGYTF. CDR3 DNA sequence: TGTGCCAGCAGTTTCGGGCCGCCTTTATATGGCTACACCTTC.

This clonotype was found many times. This rearrangement joins TRBV29-1 to TRBJ2-2; D is undetermined. Trimming shortened V by 0 bases and J by 5 bases, and 10 bases separated the two germline ends. The CDR3 sequence is 14 residues long. Germline loops: CDR1 SQVTM, CDR2 ANQGSEA. This CDR3 is CSVEELDTTGELFF. In nucleotides, the CDR3 is TGCAGCGTTGAAGAGTTAGACACAACCGGGGAGCTGTTTTTT.

The sample holds many counts of this clonotype. The V call is TRBV27, the J call TRBJ2-3; D not resolved. V was cut by 0 bases and J by 2 bases, with 3 bases left in between. In germline, CDR1 is MNHEY, CDR2 SMNVEV (reference sequence). The CDR3 has 13 amino acids. In nucleotides, the CDR3 is TGTGCCAGCAGTTTATCTCACACAGATACGCAGTATTTT. This sequence encodes CASSLSHTDTQYF.

This clonotype came up many times. Here the CDR3 DNA reads TGCAGTGTTCCCGGACTAGGCTACTACGAGCAGTACTTC. Residues: CSVPGLGYYEQYF. J is TRBJ2-7 and V is TRBV20-1; 7 positions agree with TRBD2. With V trimmed by 7 bases and J by 3 bases, 9 bases remained unmatched. The germline gives CDR1 DFQATT, CDR2 SNEGSKA (reference sequence). The CDR3 is 13 residues long.

This clonotype was found many times. This chain joins TRBV2 and TRBJ2-1, with 13 bases lining up with TRBD2. The CDR3 has 17 amino acids. Germline values: CDR1 SNHLY, CDR2 FYNNEI. The V segment lost 7 bases and the J segment 6 bases; nucleotides outside the gene matches: 12. For the CDR3, the DNA is TGTGCCAGCATTGGGACTAGCGGGACGGTTGGGGGCAATGAGCAGTTCTTC. Residues: CASIGTSGTVGGNEQFF.

This clonotype was counted at least ten times. This chain links TRBV24-1 with TRBJ1-5; D is perhaps TRBD1 (6 bases). The germline V gene encodes CDR1 KGHDR and CDR2 SFDVKD. CDR3 length equals 14 residues. V was cut by 2 bases and J by 7 bases, with 11 bases left in between. CDR3 in DNA: TGTGCCACCAGTGATTCCGGGACACCGCAGCCCCAGCATTTT. It specifies CATSDSGTPQPQHF.

This clonotype occurred a few times. The chain uses TRBV7-2 and TRBJ2-7; 7 bases line up with TRBD2. The CDR3 sequence is 16 residues long. The V segment lost 2 bases and the J segment 3 bases; nucleotides outside the gene matches: 10. Germline V gene sequence: CDR1 SGHTA, CDR2 FQGNSA. The CDR3 DNA reads TGTGCCAGCAGCTTAATGGAGGGAGGGTCTCTCTACGAGCAGTACTTC. It codes for CASSLMEGGSLYEQYF.

The chain employs TRBV7-3 and TRBJ2-3; TRBD1 agrees at 7 bases. V shed 5 bases, J shed 0 bases, and the junction held 8 bases outside the gene matches. Germline-derived CDR1 and CDR2 are SGHTA and FQGTGA. The CDR3 is 16 amino acids. CDR3 bases: TGTGCCAGCAGCCTCGAGCCGGGACAGAGCACAGATACGCAGTATTTT. As protein: CASSLEPGQSTDTQYF.

This rearrangement joins TRBV29-1 to TRBJ1-1, with TRBD1 matching 7 bases. The CDR3 has 13 amino acids. Germline CDR1 and CDR2: SQVTM and ANQGSEA. V lost 6 bases, J lost 1 base, and 5 bases stayed unmatched. Written as DNA, the CDR3 is TGCAGCGTAGCGGGACAGCCGAACACTGAAGCTTTCTTT. Protein: CSVAGQPNTEAFF.

This clonotype was observed a handful of times. The genes are TRBV3-1 and TRBJ2-6, with D uncertain. Germline lookup yields CDR1 LGHDT and CDR2 YNNKEL (reference sequence). The V and J ends lost 2 bases and 2 bases respectively, with 4 bases between them. This CDR3 has 14 residues. CDR3 sequence (DNA): TGTGCCAGCAGCCAAAGGGCTGGGGCCAACGTCCTGACTTTC. Translated, it gives CASSQRAGANVLTF.

The chain employs TRBV3-1 and TRBJ2-4, with 8 bases that match TRBD1. CDR1 LGHDT and CDR2 YNNKEL come from the germline V gene (reference sequence). CDR3 length: 19 residues. V lost 8 bases and J lost 0; bases outside the gene matches: 18. The CDR3 loop reads CASGLSGRGLSVAKNIQYF. The DNA for the CDR3 is TGTGCCAGCGGATTGAGTGGCAGGGGGCTCTCGGTAGCCAAAAACATTCAGTACTTC.

The chain carries TRBV28 and TRBJ2-7; D tentatively fits TRBD1 or TRBD2 (5 bases each). Between the trimmed V and J ends, which lost 2 bases and 4 bases, there was a span of 18 bases. The CDR3 has 16 residues. Germline CDR1 and CDR2: MDHEN and SYDVKM. In nucleotides, the CDR3 is TGTGCCAGCAGTTTACCTCCGGGACCGCGGGCTTACGAGCAGTACTTC. Amino acids: CASSLPPGPRAYEQYF.

As concerns this clonotype: It may be a read error: a sequence one base away is much more abundant. The CDR3 loop reads CASSLPSSLLTSVGYNEQFF. The CDR3 DNA is TGCGCCAGCAGCTTGCCATCCAGCCTCCTCACTAGCGTAGGTTACAATGAGCAGTTCTTC. The rearrangement links TRBV5-1 to TRBJ2-1, with 7 bases aligning to TRBD2. CDR1 and CDR2 (germline): SGHRS, YFSETQ. V was pared by 1 base and J by 4 bases, with 20 bases of the junction left unmatched. The CDR3 contains 20 residues.

The rearrangement uses TRBV7-6 and TRBJ2-7; a possible D gene is TRBD1 (5 bases). CDR3 length: 13 residues. The V end was cut by 6 bases, the J end by 7 bases, with 16 bases between. Per germline, CDR1 SGHVS and CDR2 FNYEAQ. This chain's CDR3 is CASSSLPGLEQYF. CDR3 coding DNA: TGTGCCAGCAGTTCCCTTCCAGGGTTAGAGCAGTACTTC. Filled out from reference TRBV7-6 and TRBJ2-7, the complete variable domain reads GAGVSQSPRYKVTKRGQDVALRCDPISGHVSLYWYRQALGQGPEFLTYFNYEAQQDKSGLPNDRFSAERPEGSISTLTIQRTEQRDSAMYRCASSSLPGLEQYFGPGTRLTVT.

This clonotype was picked up a small number of times. V and J are TRBV21-1 and TRBJ2-5; the DNA was not used to check the table's D call, TRBD2. TRBV21-1 is termed a pseudogene. CDR3 length: 14 residues. The CDR3 coding sequence is TGTGCCAGCAGCCGGGCCTTCCTGTGGGAGACCCAGTACTTC. Amino acids: CASSRAFLWETQYF.

This clonotype was picked up many times. The gene calls are TRBV5-1 and TRBJ2-7; a possible D gene is TRBD2 (5 bases). There are 15 residues in the CDR3. Trimming took off 4 bases at V and 0 bases at J, with 14 bases between the two ends. Germline loops: CDR1 SGHRS, CDR2 YFSETQ. CDR3 nucleotides: TGCGCCAGCAGCCCCAGCGGTACGAACTCCTACGAGCAGTACTTC. It encodes CASSPSGTNSYEQYF.

In its sample, this clonotype was seen many times. The chain is built from TRBV5-1 and TRBJ2-7, with 7 bases aligning to TRBD1. The germline V gene encodes CDR1 SGHRS and CDR2 YFSETQ. This CDR3 is 14 amino acids long. Trimming cost V 5 bases and J 3 bases; bases outside gene matches: 8. The CDR3 reads CASRSGQQNYEQYF. CDR3 nucleotide sequence: TGCGCCAGCAGGTCGGGACAGCAGAACTACGAGCAGTACTTC.

As concerns this clonotype: A much larger clone is a single base away; this may be a read error. The chain links TRBV2 to TRBJ2-2; 7 positions agree with TRBD1. The V gene's germline CDR1 is SNHLY and CDR2 FYNNEI. The CDR3 length is 17 residues. CDR3 bases: TGTGCCAGCAGTGAAGCGGGGGACAGTGCGAACACCGAGGAGCTGTTTTTT. The encoded protein is CASSEAGDSANTEELFF.

The V gene is TRBV2, the J gene TRBJ2-7; D gene uncertain. Germline V CDR1 and CDR2: SNHLY, FYNNEI. The ends were cut back, 7 bases at V and 2 bases at J, with 12 bases in the middle. The CDR3 loop spans 13 amino acids. The chain's CDR3 is CASTGRSTYEQYF. The CDR3, as DNA: TGTGCCAGCACGGGCCGATCAACCTACGAGCAGTACTTC.

This clonotype occurred a few times. The chain is built from TRBV9 and TRBJ2-7; D is unresolved. This CDR3 spans 13 amino acids. Germline-derived CDR1 and CDR2 are SGDLS and YYNGEE. V lost 4 bases and J 5 bases, leaving 13 bases between the germline ends. The CDR3 region is CASSPRWGNEQYF. CDR3 nucleotide sequence: TGTGCCAGCAGCCCCCGATGGGGTAACGAGCAGTACTTC.

The chain links TRBV7-9 to TRBJ2-3; 7 bases map to TRBD1. CDR3 length: 16 amino acids. Trimming took 5 bases from V and 2 from J; bases not matched to a gene: 10. CDR1 SEHNR and CDR2 FQNEAQ come from the germline V gene (reference sequence). The CDR3 loop reads CASSHQTGTDTDTQYF. CDR3 DNA: TGTGCCAGCAGCCACCAGACCGGGACAGACACAGATACGCAGTATTTT. The variable domain in full, completed from reference TRBV7-9 and TRBJ2-3, reads DTGVSQNPRHKITKRGQNVTFRCDPISEHNRLYWYRQTLGQGPEFLTYFQNEAQLEKSRLLSDRFSAERPKGSFSTLEIQRTEQGDSAMYLCASSHQTGTDTDTQYFGPGTRLTVL.

This clonotype appeared a few times. The chain carries TRBV5-1 and TRBJ2-5, with 7 bases aligning to TRBD1. This CDR3 is 15 amino acids long. J gave up 0 bases and V 0 bases, and 2 bases lay outside the gene matches. Per the germline V gene, CDR1 is SGHRS and CDR2 is YFSETQ. The CDR3: CASSLDGTDQETQYF. Written as DNA, the CDR3 is TGCGCCAGCAGCTTGGACGGGACAGACCAAGAGACCCAGTACTTC.

The gene calls are TRBV3-1 and TRBJ2-3; D could derive from TRBD1 or TRBD2 (5 bases each). Trimming took 2 bases from V and 3 from J, leaving 12 bases between them. The germline V gene has CDR1 LGHDT and CDR2 YNNKEL (reference sequence). The CDR3 has 15 residues. CDR3 amino acids: CASSQLVGGTDTQYF. CDR3 nucleotide sequence: TGTGCCAGCAGCCAATTAGTTGGGGGAACAGATACGCAGTATTTT.

A remark on this clonotype: Possible read error: a much larger clone is one base away. The rearrangement joins TRBV12-3 or TRBV12-4 to TRBJ2-7; D call uncertain. This CDR3 contains 13 residues. CDR3 in DNA: TGTGCCAGCAGTAGGACGTCTTCCTACGAGCAGCACTTC. It encodes CASSRTSSYEQHF.

The chain has TRBV5-1 and TRBJ1-2; perhaps TRBD1 as D (5 bases). The V end was cut by 0 bases, the J end by 5 bases, with 17 bases between. From germline, CDR1 is SGHRS and CDR2 YFSETQ. CDR3 length: 16 residues. In DNA, the CDR3 is TGCGCCAGCAGCTTGGGAACCCCGGCGGGGGTATATGGCTACACCTTC. Its translation: CASSLGTPAGVYGYTF.

This clonotype was seen many times. J is TRBJ2-7 and V is TRBV20-1; 11 bases fit TRBD2. Trimming cost V 3 bases and J 4 bases; bases outside gene matches: 11. Germline V gene data show CDR1 as DFQATT and CDR2 as SNEGSKA (reference sequence). The CDR3 is made up of 16 amino acids. CDR3 nucleotide sequence: TGCAGTGCTAGCCTTTCCACCGGGACTAGCGGATACGAGCAGTACTTC. Its protein product is CSASLSTGTSGYEQYF.

V gene TRBV4-1 combines with J gene TRBJ2-2; D is undetermined. The length of the CDR3 is 14 residues. Trimming shortened V by 1 base and J by 7 bases, and 10 bases separated the two germline ends. The germline V gene encodes CDR1 MGHRA and CDR2 YSYEKL. The CDR3 region is CASSQGQVVGELFF. The DNA for the CDR3 is TGCGCCAGCAGCCAAGGTCAGGTGGTCGGGGAGCTGTTTTTT.

This clonotype has ten or more counts. The chain has TRBV5-1 and TRBJ2-1; TRBD1 matches 8 bases. This CDR3 is built from 13 residues. Germline V gene data show CDR1 as SGHRS and CDR2 as YFSETQ. V was clipped by 5 bases and J by 8 bases; unmatched bases: 6. In DNA form, the CDR3 reads TGCGCCAGCAGGACAGGGGATGTCGATGAGCAGTTCTTC. Protein: CASRTGDVDEQFF.

This clonotype was recorded many times. The chain carries TRBV7-3 and TRBJ2-3; unclear D gene. This CDR3 is built from 13 residues. Germline V gene lookup returns CDR1 SGHTA and CDR2 FQGTGA. V was trimmed by 3 bases and J by 5 bases, leaving 9 bases between them. The CDR3, as DNA: TGTGCCAGCAGCTTCGCTACTCAAGATACGCAGTATTTT. Amino acids: CASSFATQDTQYF.

This clonotype came up a few times. The V call is TRBV6-1, the J call TRBJ2-1, with 7 bases fitting TRBD1. The germline gives CDR1 MNHNS, CDR2 SASEGT. The CDR3 is made up of 19 amino acids. The ends lost 8 bases at V and 3 bases at J; junction bases unmatched: 22. CDR3 region: CASSRGFPLNSYRYNEQFF. The CDR3 DNA is TGTGCCAGCTCCAGGGGGTTCCCTCTAAACTCCTACCGCTACAATGAGCAGTTCTTC.